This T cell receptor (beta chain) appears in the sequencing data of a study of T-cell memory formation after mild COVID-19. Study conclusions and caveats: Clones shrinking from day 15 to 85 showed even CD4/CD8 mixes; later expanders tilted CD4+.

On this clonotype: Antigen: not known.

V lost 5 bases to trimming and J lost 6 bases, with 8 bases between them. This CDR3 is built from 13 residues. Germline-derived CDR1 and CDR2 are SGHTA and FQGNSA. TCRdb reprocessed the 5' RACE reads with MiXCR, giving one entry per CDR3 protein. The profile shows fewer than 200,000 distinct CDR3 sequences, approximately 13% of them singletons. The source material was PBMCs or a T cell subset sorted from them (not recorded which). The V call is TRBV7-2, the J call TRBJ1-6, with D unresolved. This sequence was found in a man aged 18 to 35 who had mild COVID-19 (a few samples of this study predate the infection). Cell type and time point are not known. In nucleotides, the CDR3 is TGTGCCAGCAGCCCGGGGAGTAATTCACCCCTCCACTTT. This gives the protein CASSPGSNSPLHF.